These 29 T cell receptor beta chains were all obtained from the same sample, sequenced in a study of T-cell reconstitution after alpha-beta-depleted transplantation in children. Unique molecular identifiers tagged the TCRbeta library. TCRdb re-derived calls from the PCR reads in MiXCR, one entry per CDR3 protein. The data show 450,000 to 600,000 distinct CDR3 sequences, with 30% to 35% seen just once and less than 2.5% held by the top ten. The specimen comprised PBMCs from the stem cell graft donor, sampled from the stem cell graft. Receptors were obtained from a human donor who donated a stem cell graft to a child with aplastic anemia.

This clonotype was counted only a few times. The chain is built from TRBV5-6 and TRBJ2-3; D is ambiguous. V was clipped by 4 bases and J by 6 bases, with 6 bases between them. Germline V lookup: CDR1 SGHDT, CDR2 YYEEEE. The CDR3 is 11 residues long. The DNA for the CDR3 is TGTGCCAGCAGCGAAAGGGATACGCAGTATTTT. Translated, it gives CASSERDTQYF.

This rearrangement joins TRBV4-3 to TRBJ1-2; 11 positions match TRBD1. The trim removed 0 bases at V and 4 bases at J, leaving 4 bases unmatched. The CDR3 contains 16 residues. CDR1 and CDR2 from the germline V gene are LGHNA and YSLEER. CDR3 region: CASSQEDRGRTYGYTF. CDR3 sequence (DNA): TGCGCCAGCAGCCAAGAGGACAGGGGGCGCACCTATGGCTACACCTTC.

This clonotype turned up a few times. The chain links TRBV7-8 to TRBJ2-7; perhaps TRBD1 as D (6 bases). Trimming removed 0 bases from V and 0 bases from J, with 9 bases in between. In germline, CDR1 is SGHVS, CDR2 FQNEAQ. The CDR3 is 15 amino acids. The CDR3 DNA follows: TGTGCCAGCAGCTTAGCCTGGGACAACTCCTACGAGCAGTACTTC. The encoded protein is CASSLAWDNSYEQYF.

The table lists this clonotype with a few counts. The gene calls are TRBV20-1 and TRBJ2-1, with 13 nucleotides matching TRBD2. Per germline, CDR1 DFQATT and CDR2 SNEGSKA (reference sequence). CDR3 length: 15 residues. Trimming cost V 1 base and J 6 bases; bases outside gene matches: 3. The CDR3 region is CSARAGLAGPNEQFF. The CDR3 region has the DNA TGCAGTGCTAGAGCGGGACTAGCGGGACCCAATGAGCAGTTCTTC.

This clonotype was observed a single time. V is TRBV6-5 and J is TRBJ2-5; TRBD1 agrees at 8 bases. From germline, CDR1 is MNHEY and CDR2 SVGAGI. This CDR3 region has 18 residues. Trimming at V came to 4 bases and at J to 5 bases, leaving 18 bases not matched to a gene. DNA for the CDR3: TGTGCCAGCAGTTCCCTACTCGGGATCAGGGGGCTAGGGGAGACCCAGTACTTC. Translated, it gives CASSSLLGIRGLGETQYF.

This clonotype has only a few counts. This sequence joins TRBV5-1 and TRBJ1-5, with 9 bases fitting TRBD1. Germline CDR1 SGHRS, CDR2 YFSETQ. V dropped 5 bases and J dropped 2; count of bases not matched to a gene: 5. The CDR3 is made up of 15 amino acids. This chain's CDR3 is CASRPDRGGNQPQHF. The CDR3 DNA reads as TGCGCCAGCAGACCGGACAGGGGTGGCAATCAGCCCCAGCATTTT.

The rearrangement links TRBV6-5 to TRBJ1-2, with D perhaps TRBD1 (6 bases). CDR3 size: 12 residues. Germline assignment: CDR1 MNHEY and CDR2 SVGAGI. V shed 7 bases and J shed 6 bases, with 12 bases lying between them. The CDR3 DNA sequence: TGTGCCAGCACCCTAGGGGGGCATGGCTACACCTTC. Translation gives CASTLGGHGYTF.

The chain has TRBV29-1 and TRBJ2-1; 7 positions match TRBD1. The junction had 3 bases not matched to a gene; V was cut back by 3 bases and J by 4 bases. The CDR3 is 13 residues long. CDR1 and CDR2 (germline): SQVTM, ANQGSEA. The CDR3 DNA reads as TGCAGCGTTGACTCACAGGGGTACAATGAGCAGTTCTTC. As protein: CSVDSQGYNEQFF.

The J gene is TRBJ1-4, the V gene TRBV20-1; D gene unclear. The CDR3 runs to 16 residues. Germline V gene sequence: CDR1 DFQATT, CDR2 SNEGSKA (reference sequence). The chain's CDR3 is CCPRGAPEDLDEKLFF. The DNA of the CDR3 is TGCTGCCCTCGGGGAGCCCCCGAGGATCTCGATGAAAAACTGTTTTTT.

This clonotype was observed a few times. CDR3 DNA: TGTGCCAGCAGCCAATATGGAGGTAGAGAGACCCAGTACTTC. It translates to CASSQYGGRETQYF. V is TRBV7-2 and J is TRBJ2-5; D perhaps matches TRBD2 (5 bases). Trimming took off 5 bases at V and 4 bases at J, with 14 bases between the two ends. Per germline, CDR1 SGHTA and CDR2 FQGNSA. The CDR3 spans 14 residues.

This clonotype was seen a few times. The rearrangement joins TRBV27 to TRBJ1-1; no clear D gene. This CDR3 is built from 14 residues. V lost 4 bases and J 4 bases, leaving 13 bases between the germline ends. Germline assignment: CDR1 MNHEY and CDR2 SMNVEV (reference sequence). In nucleotides, the CDR3 is TGTGCCAGCAGTTCCCCGGGATGGGGCACTGAAGCTTTCTTT. As protein: CASSSPGWGTEAFF.

This clonotype was recorded only once. This chain uses TRBV6-2 or TRBV6-3 with TRBJ2-1, with 13 bases identical to TRBD2. CDR1 and CDR2 from the germline V gene are MNHEY and SVGEGT. V was clipped by 7 bases and J by 4 bases; unmatched bases: 16. This CDR3 contains 19 residues. The CDR3: CASINSPGLAGFAYNEQFF. The DNA of the CDR3 is TGTGCCAGCATCAATTCCCCGGGACTAGCGGGATTTGCTTACAATGAGCAGTTCTTC.

The chain recombines TRBV7-2 with TRBJ2-6, with D hard to call. This CDR3 is built from 16 residues. V was shortened by 0 bases and J by 0 bases, with 6 bases between the two germline ends. Per the germline V gene, CDR1 is SGHTA and CDR2 is FQGNSA. As DNA, the CDR3 is TGTGCCAGCAGCTTAGCACTGCTCTCTGGGGCCAACGTCCTGACTTTC. Translating gives CASSLALLSGANVLTF.

This clonotype was observed a few times. The chain employs TRBV7-2 and TRBJ2-2; the match to TRBD2 covers 9 bases. This CDR3 spans 16 amino acids. In germline, CDR1 is SGHTA, CDR2 FQGNSA. J gave up 1 base and V 3 bases, and 3 bases lay outside the gene matches. The CDR3 region is CASSLLTSGNTGELFF. In DNA form, the CDR3 reads TGTGCCAGCAGCTTGTTGACTAGCGGGAACACCGGGGAGCTGTTTTTT.

The chain uses TRBV7-2 and TRBJ1-2; no definite D call. The germline V and J ends were trimmed by 11 bases and 1 base, with 11 bases remaining between them. Germline CDR1 SGHTA, CDR2 FQGNSA. The CDR3 has 12 residues. DNA for the CDR3: TGTGCCTCCTTACAGCTTAACTATGGCTACACCTTC. This codes for CASLQLNYGYTF.

The V gene is TRBV29-1, the J gene TRBJ1-2, with D tentatively TRBD1 (5 bases). The germline V gene encodes CDR1 SQVTM and CDR2 ANQGSEA. CDR3 length equals 12 residues. With 3 bases removed from V and 8 bases from J, the gap between germline ends came to 13 bases. The CDR3 DNA is TGCAGCGTTGAGAACGAACAGGAAGGCTACACCTTC. Its protein product is CSVENEQEGYTF.

The chain combines TRBV6-2 or TRBV6-3 with TRBJ1-2; D unresolved. The CDR3 sequence is 12 residues long. V gave up 7 bases and J gave up 2 bases, with 8 bases separating them. In germline, CDR1 is MNHEY, CDR2 SVGEGT. The CDR3 loop reads CASNAGNYGYTF. The CDR3, as DNA: TGTGCCAGCAACGCGGGGAACTATGGCTACACCTTC.

The chain combines TRBV7-2 with TRBJ2-5; D possibly corresponds to TRBD1 (5 bases). Germline lookup yields CDR1 SGHTA and CDR2 FQGNSA. V was cut by 2 bases and J by 0 bases, with 10 bases left in between. CDR3 size: 15 residues. The CDR3 sequence: CASSLPQGHQETQYF. CDR3 sequence (DNA): TGTGCCAGCAGCTTACCGCAGGGCCACCAAGAGACCCAGTACTTC.

The chain links TRBV4-2 to TRBJ1-3; D not certain. Germline V gives CDR1 LGHNA, CDR2 YNFKEQ. The V and J ends lost 6 bases and 0 bases respectively, with 12 bases between them. CDR3 length: 15 amino acids. This CDR3 is CASRITVTSGNTIYF. In DNA form, the CDR3 reads TGTGCCAGCAGGATTACAGTTACCTCTGGAAACACCATATATTTT.

This clonotype was observed a few times. This chain uses TRBV12-3 or TRBV12-4 with TRBJ2-6; the D is unclear. This CDR3 contains 13 residues. V lost 11 bases, J lost 4 bases, and 12 bases lay in between. CDR3 residues: CAARLNGANVLTF. The DNA of the CDR3 is TGTGCCGCCCGGCTGAACGGGGCCAACGTCCTGACTTTC.

This clonotype was counted between two and nine times. The chain joins TRBV11-3 to TRBJ2-7; 11 nucleotides line up with TRBD2. Germline V gene sequence: CDR1 SGHNT, CDR2 YENEEA. This CDR3 region has 14 residues. J was trimmed by 3 bases and V by 5 bases; bases with no gene match: 3. Written as DNA, the CDR3 is TGTGCCAGCAGCCTCGGACTAGCGGGCTACGAGCAGTACGTC. Translated: CASSLGLAGYEQYV.

The sample holds a few counts of this clonotype. The genes are TRBV12-3 or TRBV12-4 and TRBJ1-2; no definite D call. Trimming took off 1 base at V and 4 bases at J, with 7 bases between the two ends. There are 13 residues in the CDR3. The CDR3 protein is CASSLDSRYGYTF. CDR3 DNA: TGTGCCAGCAGTTTAGACAGTCGCTATGGCTACACCTTC.

This clonotype was counted ten times or more. The gene calls are TRBV24-1 and TRBJ2-1; D perhaps matches TRBD2 (7 bases). The CDR3 is made up of 15 amino acids. Deletions cut 7 bases from V and 8 bases from J, with 20 bases between. Germline loops: CDR1 KGHDR, CDR2 SFDVKD. CDR3 in amino acids: CATRPGGAGVDEQFF. The CDR3 DNA reads TGTGCCACCAGACCTGGGGGGGCGGGAGTGGATGAGCAGTTCTTC.

The genes are TRBV30 and TRBJ1-5; D is ambiguous. The V end lost 7 bases, the J end lost 0 bases, and 10 bases lay between the germline ends. The CDR3 runs 13 residues. In germline, CDR1 is GTSNPN, CDR2 SVGIG (reference sequence). The CDR3 loop is CASRLGSNQPQHF. The DNA for the CDR3 is TGTGCCTCGCGGCTGGGTAGCAATCAGCCCCAGCATTTT.

The chain recombines TRBV10-3 with TRBJ1-1, with 7 positions matching TRBD1. In germline, CDR1 is ENHRY, CDR2 SYGVKD. This CDR3 contains 15 residues. V lost 2 bases to trimming and J lost 0 bases; unmatched junction nucleotides: 3. CDR3 region: CAISEPGQLNTEAFF. In DNA, the CDR3 is TGTGCCATCAGTGAGCCGGGACAGCTGAACACTGAAGCTTTCTTT.

This clonotype has only a few counts. The chain recombines TRBV29-1 with TRBJ2-1; D call uncertain. The V end was cut by 2 bases, the J end by 1 base, with 9 bases between. CDR3 length: 14 amino acids. The germline V gene encodes CDR1 SQVTM and CDR2 ANQGSEA. CDR3 nucleotides: TGCAGCGTTGAATTCGTCGGGTCCTACAATGAGCAGTTCTTC. As protein: CSVEFVGSYNEQFF.

This clonotype has just a few counts. This chain uses TRBV12-3 or TRBV12-4 with TRBJ2-1; possibly TRBD2 for D (5 bases). This CDR3 contains 13 residues. V was shortened by 3 bases and J by 9 bases, with 12 bases between the two germline ends. In nucleotides, the CDR3 is TGTGCCAGCAGTTTGGACTCCCTGGGTGAGCAGTTCTTC. It is translated as CASSLDSLGEQFF.

There are a few counts of this clonotype. The chain uses TRBV6-5 and TRBJ1-4, with D possibly TRBD1 on 6 matching bases. Per the germline V gene, CDR1 is MNHEY and CDR2 is SVGAGI. The CDR3 is made up of 15 amino acids. V dropped 6 bases and J dropped 7 bases, with 18 bases sitting between them. The CDR3 protein is CASSHSGAAGEKLFF. The CDR3 DNA reads TGTGCCAGCAGCCACTCGGGGGCGGCGGGTGAAAAACTGTTTTTT.

This clonotype showed up just a few times. The chain carries TRBV20-1 and TRBJ2-3; 11 bases agree with TRBD2. The germline V gene encodes CDR1 DFQATT and CDR2 SNEGSKA (reference sequence). V lost 1 base, J lost 5 bases, and 8 bases stayed unmatched. CDR3 size: 16 residues. CDR3 loop: CSARGPSGRSGDTQYF. CDR3 DNA sequence: TGCAGTGCTAGAGGTCCTAGCGGGAGGTCGGGAGATACGCAGTATTTT.